These 8 T cell receptor beta chains came from one sample sequenced in a study of T cells in localized non-small cell lung cancer. Generated by immunoSEQ multiplex PCR, the TCRdb table keeps only in-frame clones and is missing some. The sample lists just under 80,000 clones, around 84% occurring once. This sample comprised peripheral blood, obtained before any cancer treatment. All receptors come from a female donor older than 55 with stage I lung adenocarcinoma.

This chain links TRBV6-5 with TRBJ1-1; D remains unclear. V was shortened by 4 bases and J by 10 bases, with 16 bases between the two germline ends. CDR1 is MNHEY and CDR2 is SVGAGI in the germline V gene. The CDR3 is 13 residues long. In DNA, the CDR3 is TGTGCCAGCAGTTTCCAAGGGCCGGCCGGAGCTTTCTTT. Its protein is CASSFQGPAGAFF.

In this sample, this clone turned up a few times. The CDR3 DNA reads as TGTGCCATTTCGGCAGGTCCCTTCACTGAAGCTTTCTTT. Translating gives CAISAGPFTEAFF. The chain uses TRBV18 and TRBJ1-1; D remains ambiguous. The germline gives CDR1 KGHSH, CDR2 LQKENI. The CDR3 extends over 13 amino acids. Trimming shortened V by 10 bases and J by 4 bases, and 16 bases separated the two germline ends.

The chain recombines TRBV9 with TRBJ2-5; D is possibly TRBD2 (5 bases). The CDR3 is 14 residues long. Trimming took 0 bases from V and 2 from J, leaving 8 bases between them. Germline V gives CDR1 SGDLS, CDR2 YYNGEE. The CDR3 loop reads CASSVASGQETQYF. CDR3 nucleotides: TGTGCCAGCAGCGTAGCCAGCGGTCAAGAGACCCAGTACTTC.

This chain uses TRBV4-3 with TRBJ1-1; no firm D call. The CDR3 length is 15 residues. Germline V gene lookup returns CDR1 LGHNA and CDR2 YSLEER. V was clipped by 1 base and J by 0 bases, with 9 bases between them. CDR3 residues: CASSQGATVNTEAFF. CDR3 in DNA: TGCGCCAGCAGCCAAGGAGCGACGGTGAACACTGAAGCTTTCTTT.

V gene TRBV19 combines with J gene TRBJ1-2, with 7 bases aligning to TRBD1. This CDR3 is 15 amino acids long. J was trimmed by 4 bases and V by 5 bases; bases with no gene match: 10. CDR1 and CDR2 from the germline V gene are LNHDA and SQIVND (reference sequence). The CDR3 loop is CASSDTGTAIYGYTF. The CDR3 coding sequence is TGTGCCAGTAGTGATACCGGGACAGCCATCTATGGCTACACCTTC.

This clone was seen a single time. This chain connects TRBV29-1 to TRBJ2-7, with TRBD2 matching 7 bases. The V segment lost 7 bases and the J segment 5 bases; nucleotides outside the gene matches: 2. Germline V gives CDR1 SQVTM, CDR2 ANQGSEA. The length of the CDR3 is 10 residues. The CDR3 nucleotides are TGCAGCGCGGGGGGAAACGAGCAGTACTTC. It codes for CSAGGNEQYF.

The chain is built from TRBV2 and TRBJ1-2; no reliable D call. This CDR3 has 11 residues. Germline CDR1 reads SNHLY; CDR2 reads FYNNEI. V was shortened by 6 bases and J by 9 bases, with 11 bases between the two germline ends. Here the CDR3 DNA reads TGTGCCAGCAGCCTTTATCTGAGCTACACCTTC. This translates into CASSLYLSYTF.

The genes are TRBV5-4 and TRBJ2-6; D uncertain. This CDR3 is built from 16 residues. Trimming stripped 4 bases from V and 0 bases from J, with 11 bases between. Germline values: CDR1 SGHNT, CDR2 YYREEE (reference sequence). The CDR3 DNA follows: TGTGCCAGCAGCCTCGGATCCCTCTCTGGGGCCAACGTCCTGACTTTC. It encodes CASSLGSLSGANVLTF.